A single sample gave rise to the 2 T cell receptor beta chains below, sequenced in a study of vaccination effects on CD4 cells after COVID-19. Their antigens remain unidentified. Produced via immunoSEQ multiplex PCR; TCRdb's table is partial and in-frame only. Of tens of thousands of clones listed, 77% are singletons. Subsequent to a culture period of about ten days, CD4+ T cells were isolated. The sequenced sample was CD4+ T cells from PBMCs cultured without peptide, obtained before COVID-19 vaccination. The receptors were gathered from a human donor who received a COVID-19 vaccine.

This rearrangement joins TRBV12-5 to TRBJ2-5; D ambiguous. Germline assignment: CDR1 LGHNT and CDR2 FRNRAP. Trimming pared 2 bases from V and 6 bases from J, leaving 19 bases between. The CDR3 has 16 amino acids. The CDR3 bases are TGTGCTAGTGGTTTGACACGGACGGGTGACACAAAGACCCAGTACTTC. It is translated as CASGLTRTGDTKTQYF.

This clone was observed a single time. The gene calls are TRBV28 and TRBJ1-3, with 12 bases identical to TRBD1. The CDR3 covers 18 residues. The junction had 13 bases not matched to a gene; V was cut back by 10 bases and J by 0 bases. The germline gives CDR1 MDHEN, CDR2 SYDVKM. This chain's CDR3 is CATWGGTGGPRSGNTIYF. Here the CDR3 DNA reads TGTGCCACCTGGGGGGGGACAGGGGGCCCTCGCTCTGGAAACACCATATATTTT.